The 13 T cell receptor beta chains in this list originate from one sample, sequenced in a study of PD-1 blockade in classical Hodgkin lymphoma. Generated by immunoSEQ multiplex PCR, the TCRdb table keeps only in-frame clones and is missing some. The data hold roughly 28,000 clones, with less than 75% observed a single time. Each of the patients experienced relapse following autologous stem cell transplantation, and their brentuximab vedotin exposure differed. The sample in question was peripheral blood mononuclear cells (PBMCs), obtained before the second cycle of nivolumab. The receptors stem from a human donor with classical Hodgkin lymphoma.

V and J are TRBV4-2 and TRBJ2-4; 7 bases are shared with TRBD2. The length of the CDR3 is 20 residues. Per germline, CDR1 LGHNA and CDR2 YNFKEQ. Trimming cost V 2 bases and J 10 bases; bases outside gene matches: 26. In DNA form, the CDR3 reads TGTGCCAGCAGCCAAATCCCCCCTAGCGGCTGGACCCGGAGTCAGGCTATTCAGTACTTC. Encoded protein: CASSQIPPSGWTRSQAIQYF.

V gene TRBV6-1 combines with J gene TRBJ2-7; D remains ambiguous. Germline loops: CDR1 MNHNS, CDR2 SASEGT. The CDR3 sequence is 11 residues long. Trimming cost V 6 bases and J 3 bases, with 6 bases left between them. In DNA form, the CDR3 reads TGTGCCAGCAGCGTTTTCTACGAGCAGTACTTC. This codes for CASSVFYEQYF.

This clone was observed a handful of times. V and J are TRBV4-3 and TRBJ2-5, with no clear D. CDR1 is LGHNA, CDR2 YSLEER, per germline. V was shortened by 0 bases and J by 5 bases, with 13 bases between the two germline ends. The CDR3 is 15 residues long. The CDR3 nucleotides read TGCGCCAGCAGCCAAGATAACACGGTGAGGGAGACCCAGTACTTC. This translates into CASSQDNTVRETQYF.

This chain joins TRBV5-1 and TRBJ2-3; 12 nucleotides line up with TRBD2. CDR1 is SGHRS, CDR2 YFSETQ, per germline. CDR3 length equals 20 residues. The junction had 16 bases not matched to a gene; V was cut back by 3 bases and J by 2 bases. The CDR3 nucleotides read TGCGCCAGCAGCTCCGGGGTAGGACTAGCGGGAATTGTGCCCACAGATACGCAGTATTTT. Protein sequence: CASSSGVGLAGIVPTDTQYF.

The rearrangement links TRBV27 to TRBJ1-2; D unclear. The CDR3 loop spans 13 amino acids. Germline values: CDR1 MNHEY, CDR2 SMNVEV (reference sequence). Trimming pared 0 bases from V and 7 bases from J, leaving 9 bases between. The CDR3, as DNA: TGTGCCAGCAGTTTATCAGCTAGTCTTGGCTACACCTTC. It specifies CASSLSASLGYTF.

The chain is built from TRBV9 and TRBJ1-4; TRBD1 aligns across 9 bases. With V trimmed by 1 base and J by 5 bases, 0 bases remained unmatched. The CDR3 length is 14 residues. Germline V gene lookup returns CDR1 SGDLS and CDR2 YYNGEE. The CDR3 region has the DNA TGTGCCAGCAGCGTAACAGGGGGCAATGAAAAACTGTTTTTT. Its protein is CASSVTGGNEKLFF.

The CDR3 loop is CASSPGQVDDNEQFF. The CDR3 bases are TGTGCCAGCAGCCCCGGACAGGTCGATGACAATGAGCAGTTCTTC. The chain carries TRBV7-9 and TRBJ2-1, with 7 bases lining up with TRBD1. The V and J ends lost 5 bases and 5 bases, in that order; junction bases with no gene match: 9. Germline CDR1 is SEHNR and CDR2 is FQNEAQ (reference sequence). The CDR3 length is 15 residues.

This clone turned up a few times. V gene TRBV6-5 combines with J gene TRBJ2-3; TRBD2 is a possible D gene (6 bases). Deletions cut 4 bases from V and 0 bases from J, with 11 bases between. The germline gives CDR1 MNHEY, CDR2 SVGAGI. The CDR3 contains 15 residues. The CDR3 DNA reads TGTGCCAGCAGTTCCCTAGCGTTTAGCACAGATACGCAGTATTTT. It translates to CASSSLAFSTDTQYF.

This clone was found once. This sequence joins TRBV28 and TRBJ2-6; maybe TRBD1 (5 bases). Trimming pared 9 bases from V and 4 bases from J, leaving 7 bases between. The CDR3 has 12 amino acids. Germline V CDR1 and CDR2: MDHEN, SYDVKM. The CDR3: CASRGGANVLTF. The DNA of the CDR3 is TGTGCCAGTAGGGGAGGGGCCAACGTCCTGACTTTC.

In its sample, this clone was seen a few times. The chain has TRBV18 and TRBJ2-1; a possible D gene is TRBD1 (6 bases). Trimming removed 3 bases from V and 4 bases from J, with 13 bases in between. Germline lookup yields CDR1 KGHSH and CDR2 LQKENI. The length of the CDR3 is 15 residues. CDR3 DNA sequence: TGTGCCAGCTCACCCATCCGGGACACTTACAATGAGCAGTTCTTC. This encodes CASSPIRDTYNEQFF. The full variable domain, rest sourced from reference TRBV18 and TRBJ2-1, is NAGVMQNPRHLVRRRGQEARLRCSPMKGHSHVYWYRQLPEEGLKFMVYLQKENIIDESGMPKERFSAEFPKEGPSILRIQQVVRGDSAAYFCASSPIRDTYNEQFFGPGTRLTVL.

Written as DNA, the CDR3 is TGTGCCAGCAGAATCTTAAATGGAAACACCATATATTTT. Encoded protein: CASRILNGNTIYF. This rearrangement joins TRBV6-6 to TRBJ1-3; D uncertain. CDR3 length equals 13 residues. Trimming removed 6 bases at V and 3 bases at J, with 9 bases between. In germline, CDR1 is MNHNY, CDR2 SVGAGI (reference sequence).

V usage is TRBV4-3 and J usage is TRBJ1-1; no reliable D call. Trimming cost V 5 bases and J 0 bases, with 10 bases left between them. The CDR3 has 14 amino acids. Germline loops: CDR1 LGHNA, CDR2 YSLEER. CDR3 in amino acids: CASSSHHLNTEAFF. DNA of the CDR3: TGCGCCAGCAGCTCGCATCATCTGAACACTGAAGCTTTCTTT.

The chain links TRBV19 to TRBJ1-1; a weak D match, TRBD1 (5 bases). Germline lookup yields CDR1 LNHDA and CDR2 SQIVND (reference sequence). Between the trimmed V and J ends, which lost 6 bases and 4 bases, there was a span of 15 bases. The length of the CDR3 is 14 residues. The CDR3 DNA sequence: TGTGCCAGTAGGATAATGACCGGGGCCACTGAAGCTTTCTTT. Translating it yields CASRIMTGATEAFF. Using reference TRBV19 and TRBJ1-1 for the parts outside the CDR3, the full variable domain is DGGITQSPKYLFRKEGQNVTLSCEQNLNHDAMYWYRQDPGQGLRLIYYSQIVNDFQKGDIAEGYSVSREKKESFPLTVTSAQKNPTAFYLCASRIMTGATEAFFGQGTRLTVV.